Following are 3 T cell receptor beta chains from one sample sequenced in a study of T cell responses to AZD1222 COVID-19 vaccine (dated by TCRdb to the early 2020s). The library was prepared using the immunoSEQ multiplex PCR assay. The source is immuneACCESS, and TCRdb retained only in-frame sequences with V and J called. Part of the clones is not carried over; for the studies checked, unresolved V genes explain less than half of this, and the remainder is unexplained. This sample has some 130,000 clones in its table, and about nine tenths of those were observed once. The biggest ten clones account for 6.9% of the sample. This specimen's time point label, per the study, means: baseline before first vaccination. This specimen consisted of peripheral blood, obtained on day 0 of AZD1222 vaccination. Source of these receptors: an adult in good health.

V and J are TRBV27 and TRBJ2-7; a weak D match, TRBD1 (6 bases). From germline, CDR1 is MNHEY and CDR2 SMNVEV (reference sequence). CDR3 length: 16 amino acids. Trimming shortened V by 4 bases and J by 1 base, and 17 bases separated the two germline ends. CDR3 sequence: CASSSLGQSGSYEQYF. The CDR3 DNA sequence: TGTGCCAGCAGTTCCCTAGGACAGTCGGGGTCCTACGAGCAGTACTTC.

The gene calls are TRBV9 and TRBJ1-6; D gene unclear. Trimming cost V 3 bases and J 4 bases, with 5 bases left between them. The CDR3 length is 13 residues. CDR1 is SGDLS, CDR2 YYNGEE, per germline. CDR3 sequence: CASSGMYNSPLHF. The CDR3 nucleotides are TGTGCCAGCAGCGGGATGTATAATTCACCCCTCCACTTT.

In DNA, the CDR3 is TGTGCCAGCAGTCCATATTTCGGTCGTAGCACAGATACGCAGTATTTT. It is translated as CASSPYFGRSTDTQYF. This chain joins TRBV6-2 or TRBV6-3 and TRBJ2-3; D ambiguous. Trimming took off 5 bases at V and 0 bases at J, with 15 bases between the two ends. Per the germline V gene, CDR1 is MNHEY and CDR2 is SVGEGT. The CDR3 has 16 amino acids.